One sample yielded the 7 T cell receptor beta chains listed below, sequenced in a study of neoadjuvant nivolumab and ipilimumab in lung cancer. This table comes from immunoSEQ multiplex PCR, and its TCRdb copy is limited to in-frame clones, with some not included. This table has around 20,000 clones, 65% to 85% appearing once. This material consisted of tumor tissue, taken after neoadjuvant nivolumab, alone or with ipilimumab, at or shortly before surgery. These receptors all stem from an adult with non-small cell lung cancer.

The chain uses TRBV12-2 and TRBJ1-1; TRBD1 is taken as the D call from the table, unchecked against the DNA. TRBV12-2 is flagged as a pseudogene. This CDR3 spans 15 amino acids. The CDR3 nucleotides read TGTGCAAGTCGCGCCAAGGGACAGGGTAACACTGAAGCTTTCTTT. As protein: CASRAKGQGNTEAFF.

This rearrangement joins TRBV5-6 to TRBJ1-5, with 8 positions matching TRBD1. Trimming removed 4 bases from V and 1 base from J; junction bases left unmatched: 10. The germline V gene encodes CDR1 SGHDT and CDR2 YYEEEE. The CDR3 is made up of 17 amino acids. The DNA of the CDR3 is TGTGCCAGCAGCCCCAGCGCGCAGGGGGCCAGCAATCAGCCCCAGCATTTT. It encodes CASSPSAQGASNQPQHF.

The rearrangement uses TRBV6-1 and TRBJ1-5; 9 nucleotides align to TRBD1. Trimming at V came to 4 bases and at J to 2 bases, leaving 6 bases not matched to a gene. Germline V gene data show CDR1 as MNHNS and CDR2 as SASEGT. The CDR3 covers 16 residues. The CDR3 DNA sequence: TGTGCCAGCAGTGCCTTAAGACAGGGGGGCAATCAGCCCCAGCATTTT. This sequence encodes CASSALRQGGNQPQHF.

The chain couples TRBV7-2 to TRBJ2-2, with TRBD2 matching over 8 bases. CDR3 length: 17 residues. V lost 5 bases, J lost 0 bases, and 8 bases stayed unmatched. From germline, CDR1 is SGHTA and CDR2 FQGNSA. The CDR3 nucleotides are TGTGCCAGCAGCGAAGAAGTCGGGGGGGCGAACACCGGGGAGCTGTTTTTT. Encoded protein: CASSEEVGGANTGELFF.

This clone was recorded once. This rearrangement joins TRBV5-1 to TRBJ2-5; maybe TRBD1 (6 bases). Per the germline V gene, CDR1 is SGHRS and CDR2 is YFSETQ. This CDR3 has 13 amino acids. V was cut by 7 bases and J by 2 bases, with 12 bases left in between. CDR3 bases: TGCGCCAGCGCGAGGGGGTTTCAAGAGACCCAGTACTTC. Amino acids: CASARGFQETQYF.

This clone was seen more than once but under ten times. The J gene is TRBJ2-6, the V gene TRBV5-1; no firm D call. The CDR3 consists of 13 residues. Germline CDR1 is SGHRS and CDR2 is YFSETQ. V lost 7 bases to trimming and J lost 1 base, with 6 bases between them. CDR3 bases: TGCGCCAGCTCTGGGTCTGGGGCCAACGTCCTGACTTTC. Its protein product is CASSGSGANVLTF.

The rearrangement uses TRBV30 and TRBJ1-3; D unclear. From germline, CDR1 is GTSNPN and CDR2 SVGIG (reference sequence). This CDR3 region has 14 residues. V lost 1 base, J lost 6 bases, and 13 bases lay in between. The CDR3 here is CAWSGGNSQNTIYF. In DNA form, the CDR3 reads TGTGCCTGGAGTGGCGGGAACAGTCAAAACACCATATATTTT.